This entry lists 23 T cell receptor beta chains sequenced from one sample in a study of blood T cells in healthy people across ages. Combining a sample-barcoded 5' primer with a J-beta primer mix, a second PCR ran for about 6 to 12 cycles. Using its own MiXCR run on the 5' RACE reads, TCRdb lists one record per CDR3 protein. The table includes roughly 800,000 distinct CDR3 sequences, more than 45% detected once. Specimen: blood. The source is a man younger than 40 in good health.

The V call is TRBV15, the J call TRBJ2-5, with 7 bases fitting TRBD1. The V segment lost 7 bases and the J segment 1 base; nucleotides outside the gene matches: 3. Germline V gene data show CDR1 as LNHNV and CDR2 as YYDKDF (reference sequence). This CDR3 comprises 13 residues. CDR3 nucleotides: TGTGCCACCACCGGGACAGTCCAAGAGACCCAGTACTTC. Translating it yields CATTGTVQETQYF.

This clonotype was seen just once. J is TRBJ2-3 and V is TRBV29-1; D gene unclear. CDR1 and CDR2 from the germline V gene are SQVTM and ANQGSEA. V was pared by 7 bases and J by 0 bases, with 11 bases between. The CDR3 loop spans 13 amino acids. The CDR3 reads CSGAPSSTDTQYF. CDR3 nucleotide sequence: TGCAGCGGGGCCCCCTCGAGCACAGATACGCAGTATTTT.

The chain carries TRBV5-1 and TRBJ1-2; D remains unclear. The CDR3 consists of 16 residues. CDR1 is SGHRS, CDR2 YFSETQ, per germline. Trimming took off 4 bases at V and 0 bases at J, with 16 bases between the two ends. The CDR3 DNA sequence: TGCGCCAGCAGCCAGGAGGTGGTCCTCTCTAACTATGGCTACACCTTC. It codes for CASSQEVVLSNYGYTF.

This rearrangement joins TRBV5-6 to TRBJ1-2; D uncertain. The CDR3 runs to 13 residues. The germline CDR1 and CDR2 sequences are SGHDT and YYEEEE. The germline V and J ends were trimmed by 1 base and 8 bases, with 12 bases remaining between them. CDR3 sequence reads: CASSLSRVRGYTF. For the CDR3, the DNA is TGTGCCAGCAGCTTGTCTAGGGTTCGCGGCTACACCTTC.

The genes are TRBV6-2 or TRBV6-3 and TRBJ2-3, with 7 bases matching TRBD2. The CDR3 spans 12 residues. The V gene's germline CDR1 is MNHEY and CDR2 SVGEGT. The V segment lost 8 bases and the J segment 7 bases; nucleotides outside the gene matches: 6. The CDR3 protein is CASAGTTHTQYF. The CDR3 nucleotides are TGTGCCAGCGCCGGGACTACCCATACGCAGTATTTT.

The CDR3 sequence: CASSLLGQLTDTQYF. As DNA, the CDR3 is TGTGCCAGCAGCCTTCTTGGACAGTTAACAGATACGCAGTATTTT. This chain uses TRBV7-2 with TRBJ2-3; D is possibly TRBD1 (6 bases). Per germline, CDR1 SGHTA and CDR2 FQGNSA. The CDR3 extends over 15 amino acids. Between the trimmed V and J ends, which lost 5 bases and 3 bases, there was a span of 15 bases. Full variable domain (missing parts from reference TRBV7-2 and TRBJ2-3): GAGVSQSPSNKVTEKGKDVELRCDPISGHTALYWYRQSLGQGLEFLIYFQGNSAPDKSGLPSDRFSAERTGGSVSTLTIQRTQQEDSAVYLCASSLLGQLTDTQYFGPGTRLTVL.

This clonotype was seen only a few times. The chain recombines TRBV7-9 with TRBJ2-5, with 7 bases fitting TRBD1. This CDR3 spans 13 amino acids. V shed 6 bases, J shed 3 bases, and the junction held 4 bases outside the gene matches. Germline V CDR1 and CDR2: SEHNR, FQNEAQ (reference sequence). The CDR3 bases are TGTGCCAGCAGACCCGGGACAGAAGAGACCCAGTACTTC. It yields the protein CASRPGTEETQYF.

The genes are TRBV4-1 and TRBJ2-3, with 7 nucleotides matching TRBD2. The germline V gene has CDR1 MGHRA and CDR2 YSYEKL. The junction had 14 bases not matched to a gene; V was cut back by 6 bases and J by 5 bases. The CDR3 is 16 amino acids. Here the CDR3 DNA reads TGCGCCAGCAGTTCCAGCCGGACTAGGAGTCAAGATACGCAGTATTTT. Residues: CASSSSRTRSQDTQYF.

The J gene is TRBJ2-7, the V gene TRBV11-2; a possible D gene is TRBD2 (6 bases). V lost 8 bases, J lost 4 bases, and 12 bases lay in between. The CDR3 runs to 12 residues. Germline V gene lookup returns CDR1 SGHAT and CDR2 FQNNGV. CDR3 in amino acids: CASDSGQYEQYF. In DNA, the CDR3 is TGTGCCAGCGACAGCGGGCAGTACGAGCAGTACTTC.

This chain joins TRBV11-2 and TRBJ2-1; 9 nucleotides agree with TRBD1. Germline CDR1 is SGHAT and CDR2 is FQNNGV. The length of the CDR3 is 15 residues. The V segment lost 4 bases and the J segment 9 bases; nucleotides outside the gene matches: 10. The CDR3 loop is CASSSPGTGNIEQFF. The CDR3 bases are TGTGCCAGCAGCTCCCCCGGGACAGGGAATATTGAGCAGTTCTTC.

The chain carries TRBV7-8 and TRBJ1-4; no definite D call. The V gene lost 1 base and the J gene lost 8 bases, with 11 bases spanning the gap. CDR1 and CDR2 from the germline V gene are SGHVS and FQNEAQ. The CDR3 is 14 amino acids. CDR3 sequence (DNA): TGTGCCAGCAGCTTAGAGTCAGGATACGAAAAACTGTTTTTT. It specifies CASSLESGYEKLFF.

The V and J genes are TRBV25-1 and TRBJ1-4, with D tentatively TRBD1 (5 bases). CDR1 is MGHDK and CDR2 is SYGVNS in the germline V gene. The CDR3 sequence is 17 residues long. The V gene lost 4 bases and the J gene lost 5 bases, with 20 bases spanning the gap. CDR3 nucleotide sequence: TGTGCCAGCAGTGTTAATCAGCCGGGACGGCTGAATGAAAAACTGTTTTTT. Translating it yields CASSVNQPGRLNEKLFF.

There are a few counts of this clonotype. The V and J genes are TRBV6-2 or TRBV6-3 and TRBJ2-1; D unresolved. The germline V gene has CDR1 MNHEY and CDR2 SVGEGT. CDR3 size: 14 residues. Trimming removed 0 bases from V and 6 bases from J, with 9 bases in between. The CDR3 coding sequence is TGTGCCAGCAGTTACTCGATAGGGTCCAATGAGCAGTTCTTC. Translation: CASSYSIGSNEQFF.

This clonotype has just one count. The chain recombines TRBV6-2 or TRBV6-3 with TRBJ1-6; maybe TRBD1 (6 bases). Germline V gives CDR1 MNHEY, CDR2 SVGEGT. CDR3 length: 14 residues. The V and J ends lost 4 bases and 16 bases respectively, with 20 bases between them. In DNA form, the CDR3 reads TGTGCCAGCAGTTTAGCCTCCCTATGGACAGCTCTCCACTTT. This encodes CASSLASLWTALHF.

The V call is TRBV11-1, the J call TRBJ2-5, with D possibly TRBD1 on 6 matching bases. CDR1 and CDR2 from the germline V gene are SGHAT and FQDESV (reference sequence). Trimming pared 5 bases from V and 4 bases from J, leaving 14 bases between. This CDR3 has 14 residues. CDR3: CASSRQAPRETQYF. In DNA form, the CDR3 reads TGTGCCAGCAGCCGACAGGCTCCCCGAGAGACCCAGTACTTC.

The chain has TRBV20-1 and TRBJ1-1, with 7 bases matching TRBD1. The CDR3 contains 12 residues. CDR1 DFQATT and CDR2 SNEGSKA come from the germline V gene (reference sequence). Unmatched junction bases numbered 4, after V lost 3 bases and J lost 6 bases. CDR3 region: CSARTGRPEAFF. As DNA, the CDR3 is TGCAGTGCTAGGACAGGGCGGCCTGAAGCTTTCTTT.

This chain connects TRBV20-1 to TRBJ2-1; D is unresolved. The CDR3 length is 18 residues. The germline V and J ends were trimmed by 0 bases and 0 bases, with 18 bases remaining between them. CDR1 is DFQATT and CDR2 is SNEGSKA in the germline V gene (reference sequence). This CDR3 is CSAREEIRLGSSYNEQFF. In DNA form, the CDR3 reads TGCAGTGCTAGAGAAGAAATCCGACTGGGAAGCTCCTACAATGAGCAGTTCTTC.

This clonotype was counted a few times. This sequence joins TRBV10-3 and TRBJ1-2; unclear D gene. The CDR3 sequence is 14 residues long. The germline V gene encodes CDR1 ENHRY and CDR2 SYGVKD. Between the trimmed V and J ends, which lost 2 bases and 3 bases, there was a span of 10 bases. CDR3 nucleotide sequence: TGTGCCATCAGTGAGAGGCAGGTTGACTATGGCTACACCTTC. Translating gives CAISERQVDYGYTF.

This clonotype appeared many times. The rearrangement links TRBV7-2 to TRBJ2-3; 9 bases fit TRBD2. Trimming at V came to 3 bases and at J to 3 bases, leaving 16 bases not matched to a gene. The CDR3 has 19 residues. Germline-derived CDR1 and CDR2 are SGHTA and FQGNSA. As DNA, the CDR3 is TGTGCCAGCAGCTTGGGGGGATTAGCGGGAGTAACTCGGACAGATACGCAGTATTTT. As protein: CASSLGGLAGVTRTDTQYF. The entire variable domain, with the rest obtained from reference TRBV7-2 and TRBJ2-3, is as follows: GAGVSQSPSNKVTEKGKDVELRCDPISGHTALYWYRQSLGQGLEFLIYFQGNSAPDKSGLPSDRFSAERTGGSVSTLTIQRTQQEDSAVYLCASSLGGLAGVTRTDTQYFGPGTRLTVL.

A single count supports this clonotype. The rearrangement joins TRBV7-6 to TRBJ2-5; D ambiguous. This CDR3 spans 14 amino acids. V was cut by 0 bases and J by 7 bases, with 12 bases left in between. Per the germline V gene, CDR1 is SGHVS and CDR2 is FNYEAQ. The CDR3 protein is CASSLATPLGTQYF. Written as DNA, the CDR3 is TGTGCCAGCAGCTTAGCCACTCCTTTAGGGACCCAGTACTTC.

This clonotype was observed at least ten times. The chain joins TRBV6-6 to TRBJ2-6; D is undetermined. The CDR3 has 14 residues. Germline V lookup: CDR1 MNHNY, CDR2 SVGAGI (reference sequence). Trimming removed 5 bases from V and 2 bases from J, with 7 bases in between. The CDR3 DNA follows: TGTGCCAGCAGTCCCGCCGCTGGGGCCAACGTCCTGACTTTC. It is translated as CASSPAAGANVLTF.

V is TRBV9 and J is TRBJ2-4, with TRBD1 matching 9 bases. The J call is in doubt because the DNA end fits TRBJ2-7 better. The CDR3 consists of 15 residues. CDR1 and CDR2 (germline): SGDLS, YYNGEE. The CDR3 DNA reads as TGTGCCAGCAGCACCAGCACAGGGGGCTTGTACGAGCAGTACTTC. Its translation: CASSTSTGGLYEQYF.

This chain connects TRBV20-1 to TRBJ2-7, with 7 bases aligning to TRBD2. After removal of 1 base from V and 0 bases from J, the junction contained 6 bases not matched to a gene. This CDR3 contains 15 residues. Germline-derived CDR1 and CDR2 are DFQATT and SNEGSKA (reference sequence). The CDR3 DNA reads as TGCAGTGCTAGAGCGGTCGGACTAGTCTCCTACGAGCAGTACTTC. This sequence encodes CSARAVGLVSYEQYF.